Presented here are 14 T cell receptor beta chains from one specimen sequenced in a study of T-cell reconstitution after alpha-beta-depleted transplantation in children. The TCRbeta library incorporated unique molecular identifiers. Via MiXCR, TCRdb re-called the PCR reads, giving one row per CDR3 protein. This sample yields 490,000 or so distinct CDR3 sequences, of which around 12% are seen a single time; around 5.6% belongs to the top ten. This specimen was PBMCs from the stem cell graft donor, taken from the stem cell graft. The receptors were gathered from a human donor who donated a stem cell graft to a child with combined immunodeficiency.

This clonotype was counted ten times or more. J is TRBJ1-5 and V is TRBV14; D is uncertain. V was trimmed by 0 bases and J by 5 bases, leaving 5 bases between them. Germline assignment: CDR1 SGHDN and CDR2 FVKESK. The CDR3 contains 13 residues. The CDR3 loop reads CASSQDPYQPQHF. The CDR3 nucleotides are TGTGCCAGCAGCCAAGACCCGTATCAGCCCCAGCATTTT.

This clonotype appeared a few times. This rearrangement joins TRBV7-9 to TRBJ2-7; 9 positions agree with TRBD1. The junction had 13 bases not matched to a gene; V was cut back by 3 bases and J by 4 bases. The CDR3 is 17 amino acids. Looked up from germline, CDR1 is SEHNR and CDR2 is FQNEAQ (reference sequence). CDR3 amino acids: CASSFLSVRQGGYEQYF. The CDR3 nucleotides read TGTGCCAGCAGCTTCCTTTCTGTTCGACAGGGGGGATACGAGCAGTACTTC.

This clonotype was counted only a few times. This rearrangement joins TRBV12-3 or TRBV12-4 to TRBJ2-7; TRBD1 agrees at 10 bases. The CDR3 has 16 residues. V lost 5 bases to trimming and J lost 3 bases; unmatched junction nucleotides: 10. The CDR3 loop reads CASSTDRGRSLYEQYF. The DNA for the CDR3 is TGTGCCAGCAGTACAGACAGGGGGCGATCTCTCTACGAGCAGTACTTC.

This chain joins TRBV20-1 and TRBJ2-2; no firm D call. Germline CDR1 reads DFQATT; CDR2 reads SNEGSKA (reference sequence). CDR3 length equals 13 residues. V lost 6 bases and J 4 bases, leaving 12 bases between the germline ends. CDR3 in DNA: TGCAGTGCAAAAAGCCCGGGCACCGGGGAGCTGTTTTTT. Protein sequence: CSAKSPGTGELFF.

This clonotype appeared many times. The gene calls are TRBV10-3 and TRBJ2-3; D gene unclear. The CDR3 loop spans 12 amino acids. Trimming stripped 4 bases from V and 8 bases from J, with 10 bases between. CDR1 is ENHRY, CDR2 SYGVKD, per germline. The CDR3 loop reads CAISADVVTQYF. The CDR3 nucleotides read TGTGCCATCAGTGCCGATGTGGTTACGCAGTATTTT.

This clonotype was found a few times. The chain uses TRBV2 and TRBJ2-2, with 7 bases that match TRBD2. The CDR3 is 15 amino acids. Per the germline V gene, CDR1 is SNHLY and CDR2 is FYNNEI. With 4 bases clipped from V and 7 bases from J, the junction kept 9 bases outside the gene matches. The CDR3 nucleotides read TGTGCCAGCAGTGGCCTGGGAGGCGGGAGCGGGGAGCTGTTTTTT. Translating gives CASSGLGGGSGELFF.

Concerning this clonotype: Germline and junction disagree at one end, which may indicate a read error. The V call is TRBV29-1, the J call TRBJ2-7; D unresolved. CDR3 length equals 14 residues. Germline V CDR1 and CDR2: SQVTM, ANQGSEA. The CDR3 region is CSVCFRLSSYKQYF. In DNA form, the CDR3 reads TGCAGCGTTTGTTTCAGGCTGAGCTCCTACAAGCAGTACTTC.

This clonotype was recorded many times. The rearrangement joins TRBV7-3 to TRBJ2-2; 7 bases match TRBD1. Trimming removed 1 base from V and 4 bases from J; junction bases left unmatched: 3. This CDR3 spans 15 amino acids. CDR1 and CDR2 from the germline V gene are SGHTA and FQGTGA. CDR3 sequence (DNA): TGTGCCAGCAGCTTAAACAGGGGATTCACCGGGGAGCTGTTTTTT. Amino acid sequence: CASSLNRGFTGELFF.

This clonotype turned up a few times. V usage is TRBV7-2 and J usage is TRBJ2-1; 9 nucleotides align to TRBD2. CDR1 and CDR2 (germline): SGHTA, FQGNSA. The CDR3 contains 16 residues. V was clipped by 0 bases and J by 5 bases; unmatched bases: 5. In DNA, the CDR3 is TGTGCCAGCAGCTTAGCTCCGACTAGCGGCGACAATGAGCAGTTCTTC. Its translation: CASSLAPTSGDNEQFF.

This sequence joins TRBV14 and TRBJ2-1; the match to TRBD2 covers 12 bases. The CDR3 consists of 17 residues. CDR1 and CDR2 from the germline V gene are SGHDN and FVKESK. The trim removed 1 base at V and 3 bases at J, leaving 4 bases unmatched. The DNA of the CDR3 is TGTGCCAGCAGCCAAGTTACTAGCGGGAGGTACTACAATGAGCAGTTCTTC. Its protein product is CASSQVTSGRYYNEQFF.

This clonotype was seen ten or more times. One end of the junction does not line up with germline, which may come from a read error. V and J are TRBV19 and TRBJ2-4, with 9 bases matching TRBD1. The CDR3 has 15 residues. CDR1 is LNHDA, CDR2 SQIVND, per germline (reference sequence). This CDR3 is CASSQTLGTGSSVGF. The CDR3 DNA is TGTGCCAGTAGTCAAACACTAGGGACAGGGAGTTCTGTTGGCTTC.

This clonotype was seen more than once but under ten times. The CDR3: CASSLGPAGGAGEQFF. The CDR3 DNA reads TGTGCCAGCAGTTTAGGTCCAGCGGGGGGCGCAGGTGAGCAGTTCTTC. This chain uses TRBV12-3 or TRBV12-4 with TRBJ2-1; 9 nucleotides line up with TRBD2. The CDR3 loop spans 16 amino acids. The V gene end was trimmed by 1 base and the J gene end by 9 bases; junction bases not matched to a gene: 10.

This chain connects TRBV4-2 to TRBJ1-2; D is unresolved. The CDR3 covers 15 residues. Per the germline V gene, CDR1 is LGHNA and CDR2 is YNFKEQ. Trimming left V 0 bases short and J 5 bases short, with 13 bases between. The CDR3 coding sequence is TGTGCCAGCAGCCAAGAGTCTTCGGGTCCGTATGGCTACACCTTC. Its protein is CASSQESSGPYGYTF.

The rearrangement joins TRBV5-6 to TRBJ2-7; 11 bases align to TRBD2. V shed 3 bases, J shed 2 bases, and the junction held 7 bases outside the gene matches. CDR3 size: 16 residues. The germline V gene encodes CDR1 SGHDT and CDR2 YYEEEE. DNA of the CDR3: TGTGCCAGCAGCTCCAATCTAGCGGGGGGCCCCTACGAGCAGTACTTC. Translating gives CASSSNLAGGPYEQYF.